The clone carrying this T cell receptor beta chain was recorded at least ten times. The data are from a study of blood T cell repertoires in COVID-19. Background on the study: PBMCs, B-cell-depleted T cells, or T cells were the source of the cDNA or gDNA that made up the material.

CDR3 size: 13 residues. Trimming removed 5 bases from V and 2 bases from J, with 10 bases in between. CDR1 is SGHTA, CDR2 FQGNSA, per germline. In the original workflow: Reference gene primer amplification yielded estimated nucleated cell counts. Produced via immunoSEQ multiplex PCR; TCRdb's table is partial and in-frame only. V, J and clone size reflect that table, while D and trimming were determined from the DNA. Of about 94,000 clones in the sample, 80% were seen once. The chain is built from TRBV7-2 and TRBJ2-7; D is perhaps TRBD1 (5 bases). Sequenced input: peripheral blood. This clonotype was sampled from a human donor in a cohort sampled during active COVID-19. The chain's CDR3 is CASSLQETYEQYF. The DNA for the CDR3 is TGTGCCAGCAGCCTACAGGAAACCTACGAGCAGTACTTC.